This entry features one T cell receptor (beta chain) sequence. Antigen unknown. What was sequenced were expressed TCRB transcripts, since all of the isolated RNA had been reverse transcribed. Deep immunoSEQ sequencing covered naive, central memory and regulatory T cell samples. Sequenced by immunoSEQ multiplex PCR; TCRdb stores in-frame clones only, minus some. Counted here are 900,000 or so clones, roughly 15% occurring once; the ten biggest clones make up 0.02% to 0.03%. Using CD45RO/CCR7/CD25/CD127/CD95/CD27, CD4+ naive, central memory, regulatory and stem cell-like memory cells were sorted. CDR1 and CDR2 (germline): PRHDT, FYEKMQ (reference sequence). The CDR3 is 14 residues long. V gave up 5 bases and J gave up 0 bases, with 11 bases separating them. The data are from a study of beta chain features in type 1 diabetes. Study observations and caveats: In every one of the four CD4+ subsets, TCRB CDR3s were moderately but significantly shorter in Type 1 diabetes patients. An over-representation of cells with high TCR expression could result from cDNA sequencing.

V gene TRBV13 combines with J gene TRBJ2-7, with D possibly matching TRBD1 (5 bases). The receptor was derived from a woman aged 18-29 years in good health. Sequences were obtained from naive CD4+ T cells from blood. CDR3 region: CASSPRVTSYEQYF. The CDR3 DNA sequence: TGTGCCAGCAGCCCCAGGGTAACCTCCTACGAGCAGTACTTC.